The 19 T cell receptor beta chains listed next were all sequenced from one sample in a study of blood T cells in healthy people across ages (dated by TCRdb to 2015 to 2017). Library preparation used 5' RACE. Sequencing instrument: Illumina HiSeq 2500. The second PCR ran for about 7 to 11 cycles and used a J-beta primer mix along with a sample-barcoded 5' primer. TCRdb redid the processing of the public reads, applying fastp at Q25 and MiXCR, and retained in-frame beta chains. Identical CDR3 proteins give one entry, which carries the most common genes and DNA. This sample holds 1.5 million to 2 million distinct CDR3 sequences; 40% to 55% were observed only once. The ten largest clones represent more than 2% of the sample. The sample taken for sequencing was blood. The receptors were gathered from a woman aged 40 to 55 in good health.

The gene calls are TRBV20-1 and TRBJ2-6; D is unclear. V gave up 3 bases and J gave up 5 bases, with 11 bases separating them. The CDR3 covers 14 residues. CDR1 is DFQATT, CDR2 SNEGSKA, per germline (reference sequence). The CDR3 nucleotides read TGCAGTGCTAGGGACGGACGCTGGGCCAACGTCCTGACTTTC. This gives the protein CSARDGRWANVLTF.

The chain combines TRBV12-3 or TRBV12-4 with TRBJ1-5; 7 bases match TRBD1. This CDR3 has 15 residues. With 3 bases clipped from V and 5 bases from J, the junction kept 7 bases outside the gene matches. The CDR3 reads CASSFPGTVDQPQHF. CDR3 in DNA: TGTGCCAGCAGTTTCCCAGGGACAGTAGATCAGCCCCAGCATTTT.

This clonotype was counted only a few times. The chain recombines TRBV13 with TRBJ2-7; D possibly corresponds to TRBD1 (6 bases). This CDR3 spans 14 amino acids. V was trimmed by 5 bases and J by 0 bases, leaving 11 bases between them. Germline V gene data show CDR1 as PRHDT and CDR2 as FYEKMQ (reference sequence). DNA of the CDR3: TGTGCCAGCAGCAAGACCAGGGGCTCCTACGAGCAGTACTTC. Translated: CASSKTRGSYEQYF.

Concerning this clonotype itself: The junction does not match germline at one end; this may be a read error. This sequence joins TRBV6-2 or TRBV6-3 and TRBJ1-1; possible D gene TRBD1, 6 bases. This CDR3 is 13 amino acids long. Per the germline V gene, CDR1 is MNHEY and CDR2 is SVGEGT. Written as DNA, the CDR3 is TGCGCCAGCAGCCCTACCCCAGGGGCGGAAGCTTTCTTT. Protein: CASSPTPGAEAFF.

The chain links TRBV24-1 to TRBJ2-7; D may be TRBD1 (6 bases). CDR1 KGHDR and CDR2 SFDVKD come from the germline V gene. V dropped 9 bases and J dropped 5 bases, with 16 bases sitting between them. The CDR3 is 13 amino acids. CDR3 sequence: CATSKGVPDEQYF. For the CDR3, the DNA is TGTGCCACCTCAAAGGGGGTCCCGGACGAGCAGTACTTC.

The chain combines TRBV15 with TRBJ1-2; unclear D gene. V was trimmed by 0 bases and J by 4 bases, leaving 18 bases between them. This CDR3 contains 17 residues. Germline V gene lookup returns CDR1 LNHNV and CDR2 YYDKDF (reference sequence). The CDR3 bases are TGTGCCACCAGCAGAGATCATGAGGTTTACGTCTCCTATGGCTACACCTTC. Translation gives CATSRDHEVYVSYGYTF.

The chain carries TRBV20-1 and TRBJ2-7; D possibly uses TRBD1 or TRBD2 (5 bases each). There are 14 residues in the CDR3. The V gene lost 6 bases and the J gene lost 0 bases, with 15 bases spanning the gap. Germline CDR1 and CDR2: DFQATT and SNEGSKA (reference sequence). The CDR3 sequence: CSARDDQSSYEQYF. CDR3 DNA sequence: TGCAGTGCCAGGGACGACCAGAGCTCCTACGAGCAGTACTTC.

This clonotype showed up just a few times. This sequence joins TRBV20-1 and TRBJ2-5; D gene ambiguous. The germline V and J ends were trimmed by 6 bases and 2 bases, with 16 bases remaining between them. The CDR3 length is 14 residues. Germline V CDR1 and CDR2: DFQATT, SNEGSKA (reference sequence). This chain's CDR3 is CSAIRQVQQETQYF. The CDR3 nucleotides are TGCAGTGCCATCCGACAAGTCCAGCAAGAGACCCAGTACTTC.

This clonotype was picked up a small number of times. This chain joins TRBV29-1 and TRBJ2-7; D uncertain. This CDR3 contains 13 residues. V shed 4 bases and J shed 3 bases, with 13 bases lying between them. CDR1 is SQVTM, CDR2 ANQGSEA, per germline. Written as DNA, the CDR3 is TGCAGCGTTGTCAGCGCAGTCCGCTACGAGCAGTACTTC. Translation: CSVVSAVRYEQYF.

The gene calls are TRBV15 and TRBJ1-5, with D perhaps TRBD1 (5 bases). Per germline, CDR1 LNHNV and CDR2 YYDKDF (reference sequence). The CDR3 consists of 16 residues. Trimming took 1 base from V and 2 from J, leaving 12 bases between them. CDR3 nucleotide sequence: TGTGCCACCAGCAGAGGCAGGCGAGGGGGCAATCAGCCCCAGCATTTT. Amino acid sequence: CATSRGRRGGNQPQHF. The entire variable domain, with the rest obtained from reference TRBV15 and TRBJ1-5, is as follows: DAMVIQNPRYQVTQFGKPVTLSCSQTLNHNVMYWYQQKSSQAPKLLFHYYDKDFNNEADTPDNFQSRRPNTSFCFLDIRSPGLGDTAMYLCATSRGRRGGNQPQHFGDGTRLSIL.

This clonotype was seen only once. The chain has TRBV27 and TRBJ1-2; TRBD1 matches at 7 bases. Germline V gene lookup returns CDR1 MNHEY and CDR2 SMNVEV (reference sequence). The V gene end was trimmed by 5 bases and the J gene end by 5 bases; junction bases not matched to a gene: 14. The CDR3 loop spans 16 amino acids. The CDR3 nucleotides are TGTGCCAGCAGTCCCACGACCGGGACAGATTTTTATGGCTACACCTTC. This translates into CASSPTTGTDFYGYTF.

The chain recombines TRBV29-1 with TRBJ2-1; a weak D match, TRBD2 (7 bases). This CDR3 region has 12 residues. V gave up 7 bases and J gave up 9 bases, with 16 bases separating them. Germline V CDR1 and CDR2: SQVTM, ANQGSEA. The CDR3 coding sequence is TGCAGCGGGGAGGGGGGCGGGCGTGAGCAGTTCTTC. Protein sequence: CSGEGGGREQFF.

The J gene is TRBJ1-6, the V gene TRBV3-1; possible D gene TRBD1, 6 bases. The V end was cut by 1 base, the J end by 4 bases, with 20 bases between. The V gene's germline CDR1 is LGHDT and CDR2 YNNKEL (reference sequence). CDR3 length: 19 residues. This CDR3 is CASSQGVDRIESYNSPLHF. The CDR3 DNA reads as TGTGCCAGCAGCCAAGGCGTGGACAGAATTGAATCTTATAATTCACCCCTCCACTTT.

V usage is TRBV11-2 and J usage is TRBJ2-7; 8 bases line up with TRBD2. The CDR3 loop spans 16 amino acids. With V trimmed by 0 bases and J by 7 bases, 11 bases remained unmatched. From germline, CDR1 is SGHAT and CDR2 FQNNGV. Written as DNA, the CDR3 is TGTGCCAGCAGCTTAGAACTAGCGGAAACAGCCAATGAGCAGTACTTC. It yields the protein CASSLELAETANEQYF.

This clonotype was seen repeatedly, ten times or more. For the CDR3, the DNA is TGTGCCATCAGTGGCTCGGGACAGCGCCACACACAAGCCCATGGCTACACCTTC. Protein: CAISGSGQRHTQAHGYTF. V usage is TRBV10-3 and J usage is TRBJ1-2; 7 bases fit TRBD1. V lost 4 bases, J lost 6 bases, and 20 bases stayed unmatched. The CDR3 contains 18 residues. Germline CDR1 reads ENHRY; CDR2 reads SYGVKD.

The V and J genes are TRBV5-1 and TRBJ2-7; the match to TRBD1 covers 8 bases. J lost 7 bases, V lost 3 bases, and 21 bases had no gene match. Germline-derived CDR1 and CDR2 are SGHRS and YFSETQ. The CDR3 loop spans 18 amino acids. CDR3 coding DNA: TGCGCCAGCAGCTGGGGGCTCGGACAGGGTCCCCCATCGGGTGAGCAGTACTTC. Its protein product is CASSWGLGQGPPSGEQYF.

The chain's CDR3 is CASSVARGPDTQYF. DNA for the CDR3: TGTGCCAGCAGCGTAGCTCGGGGACCAGATACGCAGTATTTT. This chain connects TRBV9 to TRBJ2-3, with D perhaps being TRBD1 or TRBD2 (5 bases each). CDR3 length: 14 amino acids. V lost 0 bases and J lost 4, with 9 bases in between. The germline V gene encodes CDR1 SGDLS and CDR2 YYNGEE. Full variable domain (rest looked up from reference TRBV9 and TRBJ2-3): DSGVTQTPKHLITATGQRVTLRCSPRSGDLSVYWYQQSLDQGLQFLIQYYNGEERAKGNILERFSAQQFPDLHSELNLSSLELGDSALYFCASSVARGPDTQYFGPGTRLTVL.

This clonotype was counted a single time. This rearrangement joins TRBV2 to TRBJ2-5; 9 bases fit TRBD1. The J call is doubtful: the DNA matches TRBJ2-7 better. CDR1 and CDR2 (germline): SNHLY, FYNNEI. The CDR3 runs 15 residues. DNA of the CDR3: TGTGCCAGCAGTGAGAGCACAGGGGGCGTGTACGAGCAGTACTTC. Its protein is CASSESTGGVYEQYF.

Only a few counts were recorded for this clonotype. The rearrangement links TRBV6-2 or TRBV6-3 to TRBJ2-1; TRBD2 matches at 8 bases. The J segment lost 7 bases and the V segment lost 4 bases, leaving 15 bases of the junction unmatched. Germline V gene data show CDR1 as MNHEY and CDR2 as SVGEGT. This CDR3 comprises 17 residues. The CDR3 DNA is TGTGCCAGCAGTTCCCATGCCGGGGGGGGCGTGGGGAATGAGCAGTTCTTC. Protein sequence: CASSSHAGGGVGNEQFF.